A single sample is the source of the 5 T cell receptor beta chains below, sequenced in a study of patients with pleural tuberculosis. TCRdb re-called the reads with MiXCR, one entry per CDR3 protein. The sample has under 55,000 distinct CDR3 sequences, 6% to 9.5% seen once. These receptors came from a human donor with pleural tuberculosis.

This clonotype was counted between two and nine times. This chain connects TRBV29-1 to TRBJ1-1; no reliable D call. Germline CDR1 SQVTM, CDR2 ANQGSEA. The CDR3 consists of 13 residues. The V and J ends lost 3 bases and 1 base respectively, with 9 bases between them. The CDR3 is CSVDESGNTEAFF. Written as DNA, the CDR3 is TGCAGCGTTGATGAATCAGGGAACACTGAAGCTTTCTTT.

With regard to this clonotype: A much bigger clone sits one base away, suggesting this may be a read error. The V call is TRBV7-8, the J call TRBJ1-1; D remains ambiguous. The CDR3 loop spans 13 amino acids. Looked up from germline, CDR1 is SGHVS and CDR2 is FQNEAQ. CDR3 protein: CASTITGAPEASF. Here the CDR3 DNA reads TGTGCCAGCACTATTACCGGTGCACCTGAAGCTTCCTTT.

There are many counts of this clonotype. The CDR3 loop reads CASSQGSPGNTIYF. The CDR3 nucleotides are TGCGCCAGCAGCCAAGGCAGCCCTGGAAACACCATATATTTT. This chain connects TRBV4-3 to TRBJ1-3; no clear D. CDR3 length equals 14 residues. CDR1 LGHNA and CDR2 YSLEER come from the germline V gene. V was pared by 1 base and J by 2 bases, with 6 bases between.

This clonotype was seen many times. The CDR3 DNA is TGTGCCATCACGATTTCGGAAAACACTGAAGCTTTCTTT. It specifies CAITISENTEAFF. The chain recombines TRBV10-3 with TRBJ1-1, with no clear D. The CDR3 sequence is 13 residues long. V lost 7 bases and J lost 2, with 11 bases in between. CDR1 and CDR2 from the germline V gene are ENHRY and SYGVKD.

This clonotype was detected many times. V and J are TRBV6-1 and TRBJ1-6; TRBD1 agrees at 7 bases. After removal of 5 bases from V and 10 bases from J, the junction contained 8 bases not matched to a gene. This CDR3 has 14 residues. The germline V gene has CDR1 MNHNS and CDR2 SASEGT. CDR3 nucleotide sequence: TGTGCCAGCAGTCAACAGGGGTGGGGATCACCCCTCCACTTT. Translated, it gives CASSQQGWGSPLHF.